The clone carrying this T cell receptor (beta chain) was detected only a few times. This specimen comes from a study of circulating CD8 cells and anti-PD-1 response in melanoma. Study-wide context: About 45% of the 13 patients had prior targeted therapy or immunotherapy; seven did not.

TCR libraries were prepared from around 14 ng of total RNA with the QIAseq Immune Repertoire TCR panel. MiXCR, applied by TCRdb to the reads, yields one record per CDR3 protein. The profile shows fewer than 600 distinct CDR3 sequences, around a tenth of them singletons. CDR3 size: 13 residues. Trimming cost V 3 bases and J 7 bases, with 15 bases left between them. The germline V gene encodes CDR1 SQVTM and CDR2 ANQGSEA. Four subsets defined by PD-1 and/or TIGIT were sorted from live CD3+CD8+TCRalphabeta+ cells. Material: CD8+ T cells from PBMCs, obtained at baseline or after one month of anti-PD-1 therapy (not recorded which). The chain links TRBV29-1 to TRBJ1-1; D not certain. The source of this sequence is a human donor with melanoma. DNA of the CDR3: TGCAGCGTTGAGACCTTGGTAAAGTTTGAAGCTTTCTTT. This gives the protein CSVETLVKFEAFF. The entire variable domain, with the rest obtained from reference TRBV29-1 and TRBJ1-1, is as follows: SAVISQKPSRDICQRGTSLTIQCQVDSQVTMMFWYRQQPGQSLTLIATANQGSEATYESGFVIDKFPISRPNLTFSTLTVSNMSPEDSSIYLCSVETLVKFEAFFGQGTRLTVV.